This TCR beta chain was sequenced in a study of T-cell reconstitution after alpha-beta-depleted transplantation in children. Whole-study results and caveats: It was reported that alpha-beta T cells came from several hundred expanded graft clones (about two months after transplant). Certain patients had high TCRbeta diversity at day 60, and it came from recipient T cells and thymic progenitors that survived. Newly generated T cells supplied most T-cell counts and diversity one year post-transplant.

In its sample, this clonotype was seen many times. Antigen: not known. CDR1 is SGHVS and CDR2 is FQNEAQ in the germline V gene. V was pared by 1 base and J by 2 bases, with 6 bases of the junction left unmatched. The CDR3 is 17 amino acids. Molecular barcoding with unique molecular identifiers was used for the TCRbeta library. TCRdb re-derived calls from the PCR reads in MiXCR, one entry per CDR3 protein. The profile shows hundreds of thousands of distinct CDR3 sequences, around 10% of them singletons. The clonotype was recovered from a boy under two years old with acute myeloid leukemia, due to receive a stem cell transplant. This sample comprised PBMCs, obtained before TCRalphabeta/CD19-depleted stem cell transplant. The chain combines TRBV7-8 with TRBJ2-3; TRBD2 matches 10 bases. DNA of the CDR3: TGTGCCAGCAGCTTAGTGGGCCTAGCGGGGGACACAGATACGCAGTATTTT. It encodes CASSLVGLAGDTDTQYF.